Listed below are T cell receptor beta chains from one sample, sequenced in a study of control samples from healthy donors and cancer patients. Clones were sequenced by immunoSEQ multiplex PCR, and TCRdb holds only the in-frame ones, with some missing. The sample shows about 140,000 clones, under 95% of them seen only once. Sequencing was carried out using blood. These receptors were collected from a man aged 35 to 55 in good health. Each CDR3 is given with its conserved first and last residue. D genes are given only for firm matches. Part of the rows lack a size; the others show once, few, many or a class for expanded clones.

J: TRBJ2-2
size: .
V: TRBV24-1
D: .
DNA: TGTGCCACCAGTGATTTGGGATCGAACACCGGGGAGCTGTTTTTT
CDR3: CATSDLGSNTGELFF

J: TRBJ2-1
size: .
V: TRBV10-2
D: TRBD2
DNA: TGCGCCAGCAGTGTTAGCGGGGCCAACAATGAGCAGTTCTTC
CDR3: CASSVSGANNEQFF

J: TRBJ2-3
size: once
V: TRBV7-8
D: TRBD2
DNA: TGTGCCAGCAGGCAACTAGCGGGGATCACAGATACGCAGTATTTT
CDR3: CASRQLAGITDTQYF

J: TRBJ1-6
size: .
V: TRBV5-5
D: TRBD1
DNA: TGTGCCAGCAGCTCTTCCTTTTTCGGACAGGGGAGTTCCTATAATTCACCCCTCCACTTT
CDR3: CASSSSFFGQGSSYNSPLHF

J: TRBJ1-2
size: once
V: TRBV2
D: .
DNA: TGTGCCAGCAGTGGGGCAACGGACAGTTATGGCTACACCTTC
CDR3: CASSGATDSYGYTF

J: TRBJ2-1
size: .
V: TRBV19
D: TRBD1
DNA: TGTGCCAGTAGTATAGGGTTTAGCTGGGACAGGGTCTACAATGAGCAGTTCTTC
CDR3: CASSIGFSWDRVYNEQFF

J: TRBJ1-5
size: .
V: TRBV28
D: .
DNA: TGTGCCAGCAGTTTAATTAGGATCACTAAACTACAGCCCCAGCATTTT
CDR3: CASSLIRITKLQPQHF

J: TRBJ1-6
size: .
V: TRBV6-5
D: TRBD1
DNA: TGTGCCAGCAGTTACACCGGGACAGGTGGTTCACCCCTCCACTTT
CDR3: CASSYTGTGGSPLHF

J: TRBJ1-1
size: .
V: TRBV9
D: .
DNA: TGTGCCAGCAGCACACGGACATCCCCGGGGAACACTGAAGCTTTCTTT
CDR3: CASSTRTSPGNTEAFF

J: TRBJ1-1
size: .
V: TRBV7-9
D: .
DNA: TGTGCCAGCAGCTTCCTGGGTTGGGGGAACACTGAAGCTTTCTTT
CDR3: CASSFLGWGNTEAFF

J: TRBJ1-2
size: once
V: TRBV4-3
D: .
DNA: TGCGCCAGCAGCCAAGAATCACAGGCTTCCTATGGCTACACCTTC
CDR3: CASSQESQASYGYTF

J: TRBJ2-1
size: .
V: TRBV5-4
D: TRBD2
DNA: TGTGCCAGCAGCTTGAAGGCGGGGGGGCCGAATGAGCAGTTCTTC
CDR3: CASSLKAGGPNEQFF

J: TRBJ2-3
size: .
V: TRBV6-4
D: TRBD2
DNA: TGTGCCAGCAGCCAATCTAGCGGGGGGTCCACAGATACGCAGTATTTT
CDR3: CASSQSSGGSTDTQYF

J: TRBJ2-3
size: once
V: TRBV9
D: .
DNA: TGTGCCAGCAGCGTAGAGCCACGATGGGGGATCACAGATACGCAGTATTTT
CDR3: CASSVEPRWGITDTQYF

J: TRBJ2-7
size: once
V: TRBV7-3
D: TRBD1
DNA: TGTGCCAGCAGCATCTCCGGGACAGGGTCCTACGAGCAGTACTTC
CDR3: CASSISGTGSYEQYF

J: TRBJ2-7
size: few
V: TRBV11-2
D: TRBD1
DNA: TGTGCCAGCAGCCGAGGACAGGAGGAGTACTTC
CDR3: CASSRGQEEYF

J: TRBJ2-2
size: .
V: TRBV10-3
D: .
DNA: TGTGCCATCAGTGCATCGGGGGACTCCAACACCGGGGAGCTGTTTTTT
CDR3: CAISASGDSNTGELFF

J: TRBJ2-2
size: .
V: TRBV27
D: .
DNA: TGTGCCAGCAGGCCTAGGACCGGGGAGCTGTTTTTT
CDR3: CASRPRTGELFF

J: TRBJ1-1
size: .
V: TRBV16
D: .
DNA: TGTGCCAGCAGCCAAACCGTGAACCAGGAAGCTTTCTTT
CDR3: CASSQTVNQEAFF

J: TRBJ2-1
size: .
V: TRBV5-6
D: .
DNA: TGTGCCAGCAGCTTCCAGGGAGTGGATGAGCAGTTCTTC
CDR3: CASSFQGVDEQFF

J: TRBJ2-7
size: once
V: TRBV6-5
D: .
DNA: TGTGCCAGCAGAAACAGGGCCCACGAGCAGTACTTC
CDR3: CASRNRAHEQYF

J: TRBJ1-2
size: .
V: TRBV6-5
D: .
DNA: TGTGCCAGCAGGGACTTACAGGGTCCCTATGGCTACACCTTC
CDR3: CASRDLQGPYGYTF

J: TRBJ1-4
size: .
V: TRBV7-2
D: TRBD1
DNA: TGTGCCAGCAGCTTAAAGGGGGCTGAAAAACTGTTTTTT
CDR3: CASSLKGAEKLFF

J: TRBJ2-2
size: .
V: TRBV7-9
D: TRBD1
DNA: TGTGCCAGCAGCCCCCGACAGGGTGGCACCGGGGAGCTGTTTTTT
CDR3: CASSPRQGGTGELFF